Listed here is a single T cell receptor beta chain. The data stem from a study of blood T cell repertoires in COVID-19. Per the authors' pipeline: Amplification of reference gene primers provided the estimated nucleated cell counts. Sequencing was performed with immunoSEQ multiplex PCR; in TCRdb, only in-frame clones are kept and a portion is missing. Clone size and V and J calls were adopted from that table, with D and trimming inferred from the DNA. The data show fewer than 650,000 clones, with less than 90% seen just once and roughly 7.4% held by the top ten. Enrolment of Seattle patients took place during active infection, and they were followed longitudinally. The receptor's source is a woman aged 50 to 60 with COVID-19, enrolled during active disease. The sequenced sample consisted of peripheral blood.

The CDR3 here is CASSIDRRGGTEAFF. CDR3 sequence (DNA): TGTGCCAGTAGTATAGATCGCAGAGGGGGCACTGAAGCTTTCTTT. V and J are TRBV19 and TRBJ1-1, with a possible D match to TRBD1 (6 bases). The CDR3 covers 15 residues. The germline CDR1 and CDR2 sequences are LNHDA and SQIVND (reference sequence). Deletions cut 0 bases from V and 4 bases from J, with 12 bases between.